Detailed here is one T cell receptor (beta chain). Genomic DNA from each subset was divided evenly over several immunoSEQ plates. It was on ten immunoSEQ deep assay plates that unsorted PBMC DNA was sequenced. The assay was immunoSEQ multiplex PCR, and TCRdb's table has in-frame clones only and misses some. The sample has some 490,000 clones, roughly 80% seen once. Germline lookup yields CDR1 LNHNV and CDR2 YYDKDF (reference sequence). There are 14 residues in the CDR3. The V end was cut by 1 base, the J end by 8 bases, with 11 bases between. These data belong to a study of shared clonotypes between healthy human individuals. Genomic DNA for unsorted samples was obtained from about 90 million PBMCs.

The TCR originated in a woman aged 35 to 49 in good health. Some clones in this sample may be carry-over from other donors' samples. The chain is built from TRBV15 and TRBJ1-4; D is possibly TRBD1 (5 bases). Sequencing used PBMCs. The CDR3 coding sequence is TGTGCCACCAGCAGAGGCGACAGTGGCGAAAAACTGTTTTTT. Translation: CATSRGDSGEKLFF.